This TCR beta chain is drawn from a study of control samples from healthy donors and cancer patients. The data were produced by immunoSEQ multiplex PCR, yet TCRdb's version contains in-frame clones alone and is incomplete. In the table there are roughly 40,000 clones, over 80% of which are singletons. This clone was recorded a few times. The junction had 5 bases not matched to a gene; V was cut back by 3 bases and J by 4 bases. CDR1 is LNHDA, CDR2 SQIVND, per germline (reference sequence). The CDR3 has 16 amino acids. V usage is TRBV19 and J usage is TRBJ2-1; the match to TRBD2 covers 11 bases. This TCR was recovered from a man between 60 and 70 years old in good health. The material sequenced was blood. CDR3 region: CASSISGGVFYNEQFF. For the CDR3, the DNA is TGTGCCAGTAGTATTAGCGGGGGGGTATTTTACAATGAGCAGTTCTTC.